The rows below give T cell receptor beta chains drawn from one sample of a study of T cell repertoires in cytomegalovirus infection. TCRdb used MiXCR to reprocess the reads, holding one entry per CDR3 protein. The profile shows around 350,000 distinct CDR3 sequences, 15% to 20% of them singletons. Source material: PBMCs. The source of these receptors is a human donor in good health (CMV status not recorded). Some clones in this sample may be carry-over from other donors' samples. Each CDR3 is given with its conserved first and last residue. D genes are given only for firm matches. Only part of the rows carry a size: once, few, many, or a class if the clone is expanded.

v_call	clone_size	d_call	j_call	cdr3_aa	cdr3_nt
TRBV12-5	many	-	TRBJ2-5	CASGLVTRGRAETQYF	TGTGCTAGTGGTTTGGTGACCCGGGGCAGGGCGGAGACCCAGTACTTC
TRBV6-5	few	TRBD2	TRBJ2-7	CASSSPASGTYEQYF	TGTGCCAGCAGTTCTCCGGCTAGCGGGACTTACGAGCAGTACTTC
TRBV4-3	-	-	TRBJ2-4	CASSQDGTVQYF	TGCGCCAGCAGCCAAGATGGGACTGTTCAGTACTTC
TRBV6-6	few	-	TRBJ2-3	CASSYSTGTHTDTQYF	TGTGCCAGCAGTTACTCGACCGGGACCCACACAGATACGCAGTATTTT
TRBV6-5	-	-	TRBJ1-2	CASSYDGQGTGYTF	TGTGCCAGCAGTTACGACGGCCAGGGTACCGGCTACACCTTC
TRBV7-2	many	-	TRBJ2-5	CASSQQETQYF	TGTGCCAGCAGTCAGCAAGAGACCCAGTACTTC
TRBV7-2	few	-	TRBJ2-3	CASSLGAGAWSGRVNTQYF	TGTGCCAGCAGCTTAGGGGCAGGGGCATGGAGCGGACGCGTCAATACGCAGTATTTT
TRBV6-1	-	TRBD1	TRBJ2-7	CASSEGQGISYEQYF	TGTGCCAGCAGTGAAGGACAGGGTATTTCCTACGAGCAGTACTTC
TRBV19	-	-	TRBJ1-5	CASSRGAGAADQPQHF	TGTGCCAGTAGCCGAGGAGCAGGAGCCGCCGATCAGCCCCAGCATTTT
TRBV29-1	-	-	TRBJ2-2	CSVSQDFYTGELFF	TGCAGCGTTTCGCAAGACTTTTACACCGGGGAGCTGTTTTTT
TRBV7-9	many	-	TRBJ1-2	CASSMTGEYGYGYTF	TGTGCCAGCAGCATGACAGGCGAATATGGCTATGGCTACACCTTC
TRBV11-2	few	-	TRBJ2-7	CASSLSEQGIEQYF	TGTGCCAGCAGCTTATCGGAACAGGGTATCGAGCAGTACTTC
TRBV10-3	few	-	TRBJ1-2	CAISDLRVNGYTF	TGTGCCATCAGTGATTTAAGGGTGAATGGCTACACCTTC
TRBV7-6	-	TRBD1	TRBJ2-1	CASSLDWDRGLNEQFF	TGTGCCAGCAGCTTAGATTGGGACAGGGGGCTTAATGAGCAGTTCTTC
TRBV7-2	many	TRBD1	TRBJ1-2	CASSHGTGEAGYTF	TGTGCCAGCAGCCACGGGACAGGGGAGGCAGGCTACACCTTC
TRBV7-9	few	TRBD1	TRBJ1-2	CASSLLRTGDYGYTF	TGTGCCAGCAGCTTACTCCGGACAGGGGACTATGGCTACACCTTC
TRBV4-2	many	TRBD2	TRBJ2-5	CASSQHGTSGSYEETQYF	TGTGCCAGCAGCCAGCACGGGACTAGCGGGAGTTATGAAGAGACCCAGTACTTC
TRBV7-2	many	-	TRBJ2-7	CASSRLPSASEQYF	TGTGCCAGCAGCCGCCTGCCCAGTGCGAGCGAGCAGTACTTC
TRBV20-1	few	TRBD2	TRBJ2-3	CSAPGLANTDTQYF	TGCAGTGCACCGGGACTAGCGAACACAGATACGCAGTATTTT
TRBV4-1	few	TRBD1	TRBJ1-2	CASSQDGTGRLGYTF	TGCGCCAGCAGCCAAGATGGGACAGGGAGGTTGGGCTACACCTTC
TRBV5-1	-	-	TRBJ1-6	CASSQLPAGDSNSPLHF	TGCGCCAGCAGCCAACTTCCCGCGGGGGATAGTAATTCACCCCTCCACTTT
TRBV20-1	few	-	TRBJ1-2	CSAIDFRGNYGYTF	TGCAGTGCTATAGATTTTCGGGGGAACTATGGCTACACCTTC
TRBV7-9	few	-	TRBJ1-5	CASSPLSNQPQHF	TGTGCCAGCAGCCCCCTTAGCAATCAGCCCCAGCATTTT
TRBV18	-	-	TRBJ2-7	CASSPGSEDEQYF	TGTGCCAGCTCACCAGGGTCCGAGGACGAGCAGTACTTC
TRBV7-6	-	-	TRBJ2-7	CASSGTGVSEQYF	TGTGCCAGCAGCGGGACGGGGGTAAGCGAGCAGTACTTC
TRBV10-2	-	-	TRBJ2-5	CATRGGQETQYF	TGCGCCACCAGGGGAGGACAAGAGACCCAGTACTTC
TRBV20-1	many	-	TRBJ1-1	CSAVPGRPEAFF	TGCAGTGCTGTACCGGGGCGCCCTGAAGCTTTCTTT
TRBV7-2	many	-	TRBJ1-5	CASSLAGAPYVGNQPQHF	TGTGCCAGCAGCTTAGCGGGGGCCCCTTACGTGGGCAATCAGCCCCAGCATTTT
TRBV29-1	-	TRBD1	TRBJ1-1	CSAKTGANTEAFF	TGCAGCGCAAAGACAGGGGCGAACACTGAAGCTTTCTTT
TRBV7-2	many	TRBD2	TRBJ2-7	CASSPARAGEQYF	TGTGCCAGCAGCCCCGCGAGAGCGGGGGAGCAGTACTTC
TRBV7-2	many	TRBD2	TRBJ2-5	CASSLIAPGGGETQYF	TGTGCCAGCAGCTTAATAGCCCCGGGAGGTGGAGAGACCCAGTACTTC
TRBV3-1	-	-	TRBJ1-6	CASSNSGGYSPLHF	TGTGCCAGCAGCAACTCCGGGGGCTATTCACCCCTCCACTTT
TRBV6-2/TRBV6-3	-	-	TRBJ2-5	CASSYSRISGVRF	TGTGCCAGCAGTTACTCGAGGATCTCAGGGGTTAGGTTC
TRBV9	-	TRBD2	TRBJ2-1	CASRPGTSGGLGYNEQFF	TGTGCCAGCAGGCCCGGGACTAGCGGGGGGCTGGGCTACAATGAGCAGTTCTTC
TRBV4-1	few	TRBD1	TRBJ1-5	CASSIRTGNQPQHF	TGCGCCAGCAGCATAAGGACAGGAAATCAGCCCCAGCATTTT
TRBV20-1	-	-	TRBJ2-5	CSARVNQGGTQYF	TGCAGTGCTAGAGTTAACCAGGGGGGGACCCAGTACTTC
TRBV12-3/TRBV12-4	many	TRBD1	TRBJ1-1	CASSPDRVAEAFF	TGTGCCAGCAGCCCGGACAGGGTCGCTGAAGCTTTCTTT
TRBV10-3	-	-	TRBJ1-6	CAISEAGHLSPLHF	TGTGCCATCAGTGAAGCGGGACACCTTTCACCCCTCCACTTT
TRBV19	once	TRBD2	TRBJ2-3	CASRWSGGRTDTQYF	TGTGCCAGTAGATGGAGCGGGGGACGCACAGATACGCAGTATTTT
TRBV6-4	few	TRBD1	TRBJ1-1	CASSLTGELSTEAFF	TGTGCCAGCAGCCTCACAGGGGAGTTAAGCACTGAAGCTTTCTTT
TRBV27	many	-	TRBJ1-2	CASSDNPTAWGYTF	TGTGCCAGCAGCGACAACCCGACGGCCTGGGGCTACACCTTC